This passage covers 27 T cell receptor beta chains from one sample sequenced in a study of molecular identifiers for immune sequencing clone quantification (dated by TCRdb to 2016 to 2018). Receptor amplification or capture employed PCR. Sequencing relied on a NextSeq 500. TCRdb's own reprocessing of the public reads used fastp at Q25 and MiXCR and kept productive beta chains. Under each unique CDR3 protein, matching rows form one entry showing the most common genes and DNA. This sample comprises around 480,000 distinct CDR3 sequences, around 25% of them detected only once. Under 0.8% of the sample comes from the top ten. The specimen was naive CD8+ T cells from blood, with Jurkat cell RNA spiked in. Per the publication, the cell subset or site label means: FACS-sorted CD8+CD4-CCR7+CD45RA+ naive T cells. These receptors were collected from a human donor in good health. Some libraries in this study had Jurkat cell RNA spiked in.

Comment on this clonotype: A much larger clone lies one base from this, so it may be a read error. The V and J genes are TRBV28 and TRBJ2-3, with TRBD1 matching 7 bases. V lost 2 bases and J lost 2; bases outside the gene matches: 10. The CDR3 is 17 amino acids. Germline V gives CDR1 MDHEN, CDR2 SYDVKM. In DNA, the CDR3 is TGTGCCAGCAGTTTAACACCAGGGGGAATAGTCACAGATACGCAGTATTTT. Translated, it gives CASSLTPGGIVTDTQYF. The complete variable domain, with remaining parts taken from reference TRBV28 and TRBJ2-3, reads DVKVTQSSRYLVKRTGEKVFLECVQDMDHENMFWYRQDPGLGLRLIYFSYDVKMKEKGDIPEGYSVSREKKERFSLILESASTNQTSMYLCASSLTPGGIVTDTQYFGPGTRLTVL.

Many counts were recorded for this clonotype. The chain combines TRBV30 with TRBJ2-7; 9 bases are a match to TRBD2. V was pared by 5 bases and J by 12 bases, with 8 bases of the junction left unmatched. The CDR3 spans 11 residues. Germline V lookup: CDR1 GTSNPN, CDR2 SVGIG (reference sequence). In DNA form, the CDR3 reads TGTGCCTGGGACTCCGGGACTAGCTGGTACTTC. Translating gives CAWDSGTSWYF.

V usage is TRBV12-3 or TRBV12-4 and J usage is TRBJ2-7, with 8 bases lining up with TRBD1. The CDR3 sequence is 13 residues long. V lost 6 bases and J lost 5; bases outside the gene matches: 6. The CDR3 loop is CASSGQGRNEQYF. CDR3 nucleotide sequence: TGTGCCAGCAGCGGACAGGGCAGGAACGAGCAGTACTTC.

The genes are TRBV6-2 or TRBV6-3 and TRBJ1-5, with no clear D. V lost 2 bases and J lost 15, with 29 bases in between. This CDR3 contains 17 residues. In germline, CDR1 is MNHEY, CDR2 SVGEGT. The CDR3 loop reads CASSYATRARRPSAPHF. CDR3 in DNA: TGTGCCAGCAGTTACGCAACCCGGGCCCGTCGACCCTCGGCCCCGCATTTT.

This chain uses TRBV11-2 with TRBJ2-3; TRBD2 aligns across 9 bases. V lost 6 bases to trimming and J lost 3 bases; unmatched junction nucleotides: 10. The CDR3 contains 16 residues. Germline loops: CDR1 SGHAT, CDR2 FQNNGV. The CDR3 region is CASRPPRAGGTDTQYF. In DNA, the CDR3 is TGTGCCAGCAGACCCCCCCGGGCGGGAGGGACAGATACGCAGTATTTT.

This clonotype has at least ten counts. V gene TRBV7-2 combines with J gene TRBJ1-1, with D hard to call. The CDR3 totals 17 residues. Germline V gene lookup returns CDR1 SGHTA and CDR2 FQGNSA. V gave up 6 bases and J gave up 0 bases, with 20 bases separating them. The CDR3, as DNA: TGTGCCAGCAGTTCCCGGAGCCTATGGGCCATGAACACTGAAGCTTTCTTT. Translation: CASSSRSLWAMNTEAFF.

There are a few counts of this clonotype. The rearrangement links TRBV7-6 to TRBJ2-1; 7 bases fit TRBD1. The V and J ends lost 3 bases and 6 bases, in that order; junction bases with no gene match: 11. Germline lookup yields CDR1 SGHVS and CDR2 FNYEAQ. The CDR3 extends over 16 amino acids. CDR3 nucleotide sequence: TGTGCCAGCAGCTTTAATCCCGACAGGGTTGGCAATGAGCAGTTCTTC. Translating it yields CASSFNPDRVGNEQFF.

The chain joins TRBV9 to TRBJ2-2, with TRBD2 identical over 8 bases. V shed 0 bases, J shed 7 bases, and the junction held 5 bases outside the gene matches. The germline V gene has CDR1 SGDLS and CDR2 YYNGEE. CDR3 size: 15 residues. The DNA for the CDR3 is TGTGCCAGCAGCGTAGCGGGAGGGCCGAGCGGGGAGCTGTTTTTT. This codes for CASSVAGGPSGELFF.

The chain uses TRBV4-1 and TRBJ2-1, with 13 bases identical to TRBD2. This CDR3 has 17 amino acids. V lost 0 bases to trimming and J lost 4 bases; unmatched junction nucleotides: 3. Germline assignment: CDR1 MGHRA and CDR2 YSYEKL. CDR3 residues: CASSQETSGGYYNEQFF. The DNA for the CDR3 is TGCGCCAGCAGCCAAGAGACTAGCGGGGGGTATTACAATGAGCAGTTCTTC.

This clonotype was found a few times. The chain couples TRBV4-2 to TRBJ2-3; 7 bases align to TRBD2. This CDR3 is 16 amino acids long. Looked up from germline, CDR1 is LGHNA and CDR2 is YNFKEQ. V dropped 0 bases and J dropped 5; count of bases not matched to a gene: 8. The DNA of the CDR3 is TGTGCCAGCAGCCAAGAGGACGGGACTACTGGAGATACGCAGTATTTT. It yields the protein CASSQEDGTTGDTQYF.

This clonotype occurred many times. The chain recombines TRBV19 with TRBJ2-2; D possibly matches TRBD1 or TRBD2 (5 bases each). The V end lost 10 bases, the J end lost 4 bases, and 19 bases lay between the germline ends. Germline CDR1 LNHDA, CDR2 SQIVND (reference sequence). This CDR3 has 15 amino acids. The CDR3 sequence: CATKTGTRGTGELFF. DNA of the CDR3: TGTGCCACCAAAACCGGGACCCGCGGCACCGGGGAGCTGTTTTTT.

The chain carries TRBV28 and TRBJ1-5; a possible D gene is TRBD1 (5 bases). CDR1 is MDHEN, CDR2 SYDVKM, per germline. V lost 2 bases and J lost 2, with 19 bases in between. The CDR3 extends over 18 amino acids. The chain's CDR3 is CASSLRVVQWGGNQPQHF. The CDR3 nucleotides are TGTGCCAGCAGTTTAAGAGTGGTTCAATGGGGGGGCAATCAGCCCCAGCATTTT.

This clonotype was counted a single time. A much larger clonotype is one base distant, so this may be a read error. This likely comes from a read error, as the CDR3 has no conserved phenylalanine or tryptophan at its end. The chain recombines TRBV5-6 with TRBJ1-1, with D tentatively TRBD1 (6 bases). The V gene's germline CDR1 is SGHDT and CDR2 YYEEEE. V lost 0 bases and J 4 bases, leaving 13 bases between the germline ends. This CDR3 contains 15 residues. This CDR3 reads CASSLEGGVGTEAFL. For the CDR3, the DNA is TGTGCCAGCAGCTTGGAGGGGGGCGTCGGCACTGAAGCTTTCCTT.

At least ten counts were recorded for this clonotype. This chain joins TRBV6-5 and TRBJ2-7; no clear D gene. Germline V lookup: CDR1 MNHEY, CDR2 SVGAGI. CDR3 length: 14 amino acids. Trimming took 2 bases from V and 3 from J, leaving 11 bases between them. CDR3 DNA sequence: TGTGCCAGCAGTTACGGGCACGCCGGCTACGAGCAGTACTTC. It encodes CASSYGHAGYEQYF.

This clonotype was picked up a small number of times. This chain links TRBV7-6 with TRBJ2-2; 7 bases are shared with TRBD1. Per germline, CDR1 SGHVS and CDR2 FNYEAQ. The J segment lost 6 bases and the V segment lost 4 bases, leaving 5 bases of the junction unmatched. The CDR3 length is 14 residues. The CDR3 DNA reads as TGTGCCAGCAGCTCGACAGGGTGGGCCGGGGAGCTGTTTTTT. Its protein is CASSSTGWAGELFF.

This clonotype was seen a few times. The chain is built from TRBV6-2 or TRBV6-3 and TRBJ2-7; the D is unclear. Germline-derived CDR1 and CDR2 are MNHEY and SVGEGT. The V and J ends lost 1 base and 2 bases respectively, with 9 bases between them. The CDR3 has 14 amino acids. The CDR3 sequence: CASSYWASAYEQYF. The CDR3 DNA reads as TGTGCCAGCAGTTACTGGGCAAGTGCCTACGAGCAGTACTTC.

This clonotype occurred many times. The chain carries TRBV20-1 and TRBJ2-3; D gene unclear. This CDR3 region has 13 residues. Per germline, CDR1 DFQATT and CDR2 SNEGSKA (reference sequence). The V gene lost 0 bases and the J gene lost 4 bases, with 8 bases spanning the gap. The CDR3 region is CSARDARADTQYF. CDR3 nucleotide sequence: TGCAGTGCTAGAGACGCTCGGGCAGATACGCAGTATTTT.

This clonotype was seen at least ten times. The V and J genes are TRBV7-6 and TRBJ2-7; D is possibly TRBD1 (8 bases). The CDR3 extends over 14 amino acids. Germline CDR1 reads SGHVS; CDR2 reads FNYEAQ. V lost 5 bases to trimming and J lost 5 bases, with 16 bases between them. The CDR3 spells CASSVDRGGHEQYF. In nucleotides, the CDR3 is TGTGCCAGCAGCGTAGACAGGGGAGGGCACGAGCAGTACTTC.

This clonotype was counted at least ten times. The chain combines TRBV18 with TRBJ2-3; maybe TRBD2 (6 bases). The germline CDR1 and CDR2 sequences are KGHSH and LQKENI. The CDR3 runs 12 residues. V gave up 3 bases and J gave up 14 bases, with 15 bases separating them. Here the CDR3 DNA reads TGTGCCAGCTCACCGGACGCTAGCGAGCTGTATTTT. Translating gives CASSPDASELYF.

The chain links TRBV13 to TRBJ1-5, with 11 bases fitting TRBD1. CDR1 is PRHDT, CDR2 FYEKMQ, per germline (reference sequence). The V gene end was trimmed by 5 bases and the J gene end by 5 bases; junction bases not matched to a gene: 5. The CDR3 is 15 residues long. This CDR3 reads CASSAGQGADQPQHF. CDR3 coding DNA: TGTGCCAGCAGCGCTGGACAGGGGGCCGATCAGCCCCAGCATTTT.

This rearrangement joins TRBV6-5 to TRBJ2-1, with D possibly being TRBD2 (5 bases). The CDR3 contains 15 residues. Trimming stripped 1 base from V and 5 bases from J, with 12 bases between. Germline V lookup: CDR1 MNHEY, CDR2 SVGAGI. This chain's CDR3 is CASSYYHGIHNEQFF. In DNA form, the CDR3 reads TGTGCCAGCAGTTACTATCACGGGATCCACAATGAGCAGTTCTTC.

Regarding this clonotype: One end of the junction is discordant with germline, which a read error may explain. This sequence joins TRBV4-1 and TRBJ2-2; 10 nucleotides match TRBD1. Germline V gene lookup returns CDR1 MGHRA and CDR2 YSYEKL. The CDR3 has 18 residues. CDR3: CARSQEGQGYIVAGELFF. Written as DNA, the CDR3 is TGCGCCCGCAGCCAAGAGGGACAGGGGTATATCGTAGCCGGGGAGCTGTTTTTT.

V gene TRBV9 combines with J gene TRBJ2-7; D is unresolved. Trimming removed 0 bases from V and 6 bases from J, with 10 bases in between. This CDR3 comprises 13 residues. In germline, CDR1 is SGDLS, CDR2 YYNGEE. The CDR3 coding sequence is TGTGCCAGCAGCGTAGATGGAATTCCCGAGCAGTACTTC. Protein product: CASSVDGIPEQYF.

This clonotype was counted between two and nine times. This rearrangement joins TRBV9 to TRBJ2-3; 10 nucleotides line up with TRBD2. The ends lost 1 base at V and 4 bases at J; junction bases unmatched: 6. Per germline, CDR1 SGDLS and CDR2 YYNGEE. This CDR3 is 16 amino acids long. The CDR3 nucleotides read TGTGCCAGCAGCGTAACCAGCGGGGGGGCGGCAGATACGCAGTATTTT. Translation gives CASSVTSGGAADTQYF. The full variable domain, rest sourced from reference TRBV9 and TRBJ2-3, is DSGVTQTPKHLITATGQRVTLRCSPRSGDLSVYWYQQSLDQGLQFLIQYYNGEERAKGNILERFSAQQFPDLHSELNLSSLELGDSALYFCASSVTSGGAADTQYFGPGTRLTVL.

The rearrangement uses TRBV2 and TRBJ2-1; the D gene is possibly TRBD1 (7 bases). V lost 8 bases, J lost 1 base, and 27 bases lay in between. Germline V CDR1 and CDR2: SNHLY, FYNNEI. The CDR3 covers 19 residues. In nucleotides, the CDR3 is TGTGCCAGCGGTGGGGGGACAGACCCCAGTATTCGATCCTACAATGAGCAGTTCTTC. Translating it yields CASGGGTDPSIRSYNEQFF.

The chain links TRBV7-9 to TRBJ2-5, with 11 bases that match TRBD1. The ends lost 5 bases at V and 5 bases at J; junction bases unmatched: 10. The CDR3 extends over 16 amino acids. Per germline, CDR1 SEHNR and CDR2 FQNEAQ (reference sequence). For the CDR3, the DNA is TGTGCCAGCAGCACCTGGACAGGGGGCACGTGGGAGACCCAGTACTTC. This sequence encodes CASSTWTGGTWETQYF.

This clonotype was recorded a few times. This chain joins TRBV20-1 and TRBJ2-1; D remains ambiguous. Germline CDR1 reads DFQATT; CDR2 reads SNEGSKA (reference sequence). Trimming shortened V by 1 base and J by 8 bases, and 9 bases separated the two germline ends. CDR3 length: 12 residues. The CDR3 sequence is CSARVSSDEQFF. In nucleotides, the CDR3 is TGCAGTGCTAGAGTATCTTCGGATGAGCAGTTCTTC.